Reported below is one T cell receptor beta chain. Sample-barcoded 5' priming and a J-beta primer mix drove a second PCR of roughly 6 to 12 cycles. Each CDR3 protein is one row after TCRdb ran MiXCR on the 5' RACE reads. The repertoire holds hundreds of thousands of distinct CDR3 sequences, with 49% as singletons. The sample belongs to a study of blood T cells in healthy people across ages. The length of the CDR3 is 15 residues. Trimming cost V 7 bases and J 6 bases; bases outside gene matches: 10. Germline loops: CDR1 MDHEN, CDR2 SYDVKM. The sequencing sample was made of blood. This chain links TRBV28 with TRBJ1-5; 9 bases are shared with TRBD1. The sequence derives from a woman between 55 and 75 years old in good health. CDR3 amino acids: CASTRTGDLSQPQHF. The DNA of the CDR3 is TGTGCCAGCACGCGGACAGGGGATTTAAGTCAGCCCCAGCATTTT. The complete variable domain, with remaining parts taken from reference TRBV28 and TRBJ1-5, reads DVKVTQSSRYLVKRTGEKVFLECVQDMDHENMFWYRQDPGLGLRLIYFSYDVKMKEKGDIPEGYSVSREKKERFSLILESASTNQTSMYLCASTRTGDLSQPQHFGDGTRLSIL.